This TCR beta chain was profiled in a study of T cell repertoires in aging, cancer and after chemotherapy. Study overall: Chronic lymphocytic leukemia patients on fludarabine- or bendamustine-based regimens gave paired samples before and after chemotherapy.

The CDR3 covers 16 residues. The V gene end was trimmed by 6 bases and the J gene end by 3 bases; junction bases not matched to a gene: 12. Germline assignment: CDR1 KGHSH and CDR2 LQKENI. Peripheral blood genomic DNA, not sorted cells or RNA, was the template. This clonotype qualifies as medium-sized. Multiplex touch-down PCR with TRB-A/B primers amplified rearranged V-D-J TRB sequences. TCRdb processed the multiplex PCR reads anew with MiXCR; each CDR3 protein has one entry. Here the sample spans several thousand distinct CDR3 sequences, about 20% being singletons. V is TRBV18 and J is TRBJ1-2, with TRBD1 identical over 8 bases. Sample: blood. This sequence originates from a human donor with a blood cancer. The CDR3 spells CASSQTPTGVDYGYTF. The CDR3 DNA is TGTGCCAGCTCCCAGACGCCGACAGGGGTGGACTATGGCTACACCTTC.